This T cell receptor beta chain was captured by sequencing in a study of CD8 T cells in Susac syndrome. Germline-derived CDR1 and CDR2 are SGHNT and YYREEE (reference sequence). With 2 bases removed from V and 0 bases from J, the gap between germline ends came to 9 bases. The CDR3 runs 15 residues. An input of 0.5 to 1 ug of RNA was subjected to reverse transcription using random hexamers. immunoSEQ multiplex PCR amplified TCR beta CDR3 across 54 Vbeta, 13 Jbeta. TCRdb itself ran the immunoSEQ multiplex PCR reads through MiXCR, one entry per CDR3 protein. The data contain 170,000 or so distinct CDR3 sequences, 93% of them singletons. Sequencing of TCR beta was performed on blood CD8+ T cells and on blood CD4+ T cells.

This clonotype was obtained from a human donor with multiple sclerosis. The sequenced material came from CD4+ T cells from PBMCs. The rearrangement uses TRBV5-4 and TRBJ2-1, with a tentative D call TRBD1 (6 bases). CDR3 sequence: CASSLQGPSYNEQFF. As DNA, the CDR3 is TGTGCCAGCAGCTTACAGGGACCCTCCTACAATGAGCAGTTCTTC.